The 20 T cell receptor beta chains presented below share a single source sample, sequenced in a study of T-cell memory formation after mild COVID-19. TCRdb redid the calling of the 5' RACE reads with MiXCR, one entry per CDR3 protein. Found here are about 340,000 distinct CDR3 sequences, approximately 15% of them singletons; the top ten hold approximately 20%. Sample: PBMCs or a T cell subset sorted from them (not recorded which). These receptors originate from a young man who had mild COVID-19 (a few samples of this study predate the infection). Cell type and time point are not known.

This clonotype was recorded at least ten times. The rearrangement joins TRBV4-3 to TRBJ1-5, with 8 bases fitting TRBD1. The germline V gene encodes CDR1 LGHNA and CDR2 YSLEER. With V trimmed by 1 base and J by 8 bases, 13 bases remained unmatched. This CDR3 spans 17 amino acids. CDR3 amino acids: CASSQVWTGTLREPQHF. DNA of the CDR3: TGCGCCAGCAGCCAAGTTTGGACAGGGACCCTGCGGGAGCCCCAGCATTTT.

The chain has TRBV12-3 or TRBV12-4 and TRBJ2-1, with D perhaps TRBD1 (6 bases). The CDR3 sequence is 14 residues long. V gave up 6 bases and J gave up 3 bases, with 12 bases separating them. The CDR3 loop is CASRARGIYNEQFF. DNA for the CDR3: TGTGCCAGCAGGGCCAGGGGTATCTACAATGAGCAGTTCTTC.

The CDR3 here is CASGGPRTGNEQFF. CDR3 nucleotide sequence: TGTGCCAGCGGGGGGCCTAGAACAGGCAATGAGCAGTTCTTC. The chain is built from TRBV12-3 or TRBV12-4 and TRBJ2-1; tentatively, D is TRBD1 or TRBD2 (6 bases each). Trimming cost V 8 bases and J 6 bases, with 17 bases left between them. This CDR3 is built from 14 residues.

The chain links TRBV10-2 to TRBJ2-2, with 11 bases aligning to TRBD1. After removal of 6 bases from V and 5 bases from J, the junction contained 8 bases not matched to a gene. Per the germline V gene, CDR1 is WSHSY and CDR2 is SAAADI. The CDR3 contains 16 residues. For the CDR3, the DNA is TGCGCCAGCAGGGATCCGGGACAGGGGGGTACCGGGGAGCTGTTTTTT. This sequence encodes CASRDPGQGGTGELFF.

This clonotype came up many times. This chain connects TRBV20-1 to TRBJ2-7; TRBD1 aligns across 7 bases. The CDR3 totals 14 residues. The V and J ends lost 2 bases and 6 bases, in that order; junction bases with no gene match: 10. Germline-derived CDR1 and CDR2 are DFQATT and SNEGSKA (reference sequence). CDR3 in DNA: TGCAGTGCTAGACCCCCTAACAGGGGTCCCGAGCAGTACTTC. Encoded protein: CSARPPNRGPEQYF.

Many counts were recorded for this clonotype. This chain joins TRBV4-2 and TRBJ1-2; D is possibly TRBD1 (6 bases). In germline, CDR1 is LGHNA, CDR2 YNFKEQ. The CDR3 has 13 residues. The V gene lost 4 bases and the J gene lost 4 bases, with 10 bases spanning the gap. For the CDR3, the DNA is TGTGCCAGCAGCCGGACAGACGGCTATGGCTACACCTTC. Translating it yields CASSRTDGYGYTF.

The rearrangement joins TRBV18 to TRBJ1-2; D ambiguous. V was pared by 1 base and J by 5 bases, with 8 bases between. The CDR3 contains 13 residues. CDR1 is KGHSH and CDR2 is LQKENI in the germline V gene. This CDR3 is CASSPRSGYGYTF. CDR3 sequence (DNA): TGTGCCAGCTCACCACGATCCGGGTATGGCTACACCTTC. The variable domain in full, completed from reference TRBV18 and TRBJ1-2, reads NAGVMQNPRHLVRRRGQEARLRCSPMKGHSHVYWYRQLPEEGLKFMVYLQKENIIDESGMPKERFSAEFPKEGPSILRIQQVVRGDSAAYFCASSPRSGYGYTFGSGTRLTVV.

This clonotype was seen repeatedly, ten times or more. This chain uses TRBV7-2 with TRBJ2-5, with TRBD1 matching over 8 bases. The trim removed 0 bases at V and 5 bases at J, leaving 5 bases unmatched. The CDR3 runs to 15 residues. Germline lookup yields CDR1 SGHTA and CDR2 FQGNSA. CDR3 bases: TGTGCCAGCAGCTTAGCTACAGGGGGACGGGAGACCCAGTACTTC. Residues: CASSLATGGRETQYF.

Judged by abundance, this clonotype is medium-sized. The chain combines TRBV6-4 with TRBJ2-3, with 9 bases fitting TRBD1. This CDR3 has 14 amino acids. J lost 1 base, V lost 4 bases, and 0 bases had no gene match. CDR1 and CDR2 from the germline V gene are MRHNA and SNTAGT. The CDR3 loop reads CASSGTGGTDTQYF. The DNA of the CDR3 is TGTGCCAGCAGTGGGACAGGGGGCACAGATACGCAGTATTTT.

This chain connects TRBV24-1 to TRBJ1-1, with D unresolved. Germline V gene sequence: CDR1 KGHDR, CDR2 SFDVKD. CDR3 length: 12 residues. V was clipped by 4 bases and J by 4 bases, with 6 bases between them. DNA of the CDR3: TGTGCCACCAGTGACGGACTCACTGAAGCTTTCTTT. Protein sequence: CATSDGLTEAFF.

The chain links TRBV7-2 to TRBJ2-1, with 7 bases that match TRBD1. The CDR3 contains 13 residues. Per germline, CDR1 SGHTA and CDR2 FQGNSA. V lost 5 bases and J lost 7; bases outside the gene matches: 5. The CDR3 is CASSPGQLNEQFF. In DNA form, the CDR3 reads TGTGCCAGCAGCCCGGGACAGCTGAATGAGCAGTTCTTC.

The rearrangement uses TRBV19 and TRBJ1-6, with D unclear. This CDR3 is built from 14 residues. The V gene's germline CDR1 is LNHDA and CDR2 SQIVND (reference sequence). V was cut by 7 bases and J by 8 bases, with 15 bases left in between. CDR3 sequence reads: CASTSDARYSPLHF. The CDR3 DNA sequence: TGTGCCAGTACGTCCGACGCGAGGTATTCACCCCTCCACTTT.

A few counts support this clonotype. This chain uses TRBV7-9 with TRBJ2-5; TRBD1 or TRBD2 may be the D gene (6 bases each). Germline V gene lookup returns CDR1 SEHNR and CDR2 FQNEAQ (reference sequence). The V end lost 5 bases, the J end lost 4 bases, and 17 bases lay between the germline ends. The CDR3 consists of 15 residues. CDR3 sequence: CASSAPSRGGETQYF. DNA of the CDR3: TGTGCCAGCAGCGCCCCCAGCAGGGGAGGAGAGACCCAGTACTTC.

In its sample, this clonotype was seen many times. The chain has TRBV5-1 and TRBJ2-2; D ambiguous. The CDR3 extends over 16 amino acids. The V end was cut by 1 base, the J end by 1 base, with 11 bases between. Germline V gene lookup returns CDR1 SGHRS and CDR2 YFSETQ. Here the CDR3 DNA reads TGCGCCAGCAGCTTGAGGGCAACAGAGAACACCGGGGAGCTGTTTTTT. Amino acids: CASSLRATENTGELFF. Filled out from reference TRBV5-1 and TRBJ2-2, the complete variable domain reads KAGVTQTPRYLIKTRGQQVTLSCSPISGHRSVSWYQQTPGQGLQFLFEYFSETQRNKGNFPGRFSGRQFSNSRSEMNVSTLELGDSALYLCASSLRATENTGELFFGEGSRLTVL.

V is TRBV5-6 and J is TRBJ2-7, with D possibly matching TRBD2 (6 bases). CDR1 and CDR2 from the germline V gene are SGHDT and YYEEEE. The CDR3 extends over 14 amino acids. V shed 4 bases and J shed 3 bases, with 14 bases lying between them. CDR3 sequence reads: CASSPRGRYYEQYF. DNA for the CDR3: TGTGCCAGCAGCCCCCGGGGGAGGTACTACGAGCAGTACTTC.

This clonotype was seen only a few times. V is TRBV4-1 and J is TRBJ1-4; unclear D gene. V was pared by 6 bases and J by 7 bases, with 15 bases between. CDR3 length: 14 amino acids. CDR1 is MGHRA and CDR2 is YSYEKL in the germline V gene. The CDR3 is CASRATSTIEKLFF. Here the CDR3 DNA reads TGCGCCAGCAGGGCGACTAGTACAATTGAAAAACTGTTTTTT.

Remarks on this clonotype: One end of the junction is discordant with germline, which a read error may explain. The rearrangement joins TRBV6-2 or TRBV6-3 to TRBJ2-3; D perhaps matches TRBD1 (5 bases). This CDR3 contains 14 residues. CDR1 and CDR2 from the germline V gene are MNHEY and SVGEGT. CDR3 amino acids: CDSTKTVPADTQYF. CDR3 DNA sequence: TGTGACAGCACCAAGACAGTTCCGGCAGATACGCAGTATTTT.

The V call is TRBV3-1, the J call TRBJ2-7; D gene uncertain. The V gene lost 3 bases and the J gene lost 2 bases, with 11 bases spanning the gap. The CDR3 covers 14 residues. Germline V CDR1 and CDR2: LGHDT, YNNKEL (reference sequence). CDR3 protein: CASSQPTDPYEQYF. The CDR3 DNA sequence: TGTGCCAGCAGCCAGCCAACAGATCCCTACGAGCAGTACTTC.

The J gene is TRBJ2-7, the V gene TRBV28; D is ambiguous. The CDR3 contains 13 residues. Germline V gene lookup returns CDR1 MDHEN and CDR2 SYDVKM. The ends were cut back, 6 bases at V and 3 bases at J, with 12 bases in the middle. The DNA for the CDR3 is TGTGCCAGCAGACACGGGCCAGACTACGAGCAGTACTTC. Translated: CASRHGPDYEQYF.

Many counts were recorded for this clonotype. This chain uses TRBV4-1 with TRBJ2-7; D remains unclear. The CDR3 sequence is 13 residues long. Germline V gene lookup returns CDR1 MGHRA and CDR2 YSYEKL. Trimming took off 4 bases at V and 3 bases at J, with 10 bases between the two ends. The CDR3 coding sequence is TGCGCCAGCAGCCGGAGCGTACACTACGAGCAGTACTTC. Translated: CASSRSVHYEQYF.